This T cell receptor beta chain is from a study of response to subunit inactivated influenza vaccine. Findings and limits, study-wide: Authors proposed each seasonal influenza vaccination draws in few new T cells.

TCRdb called the RT-PCR reads again in MiXCR, with one record for every CDR3 protein. The data contain more than 600,000 distinct CDR3 sequences, around 18% of them singletons. A word on this clonotype: Antigen unknown. A much more abundant neighbour one base away suggests this may be a read error.

CDR1 ENHRY and CDR2 SYGVKD come from the germline V gene. The CDR3 has 14 residues. V lost 6 bases to trimming and J lost 1 base; unmatched junction nucleotides: 2. This sequence was found in a man aged 50-59 years who received an inactivated influenza vaccine. The chain employs TRBV10-3 and TRBJ2-3, with 9 nucleotides matching TRBD1. This specimen consisted of PBMCs from blood, obtained more than 4 days after vaccination. The CDR3 DNA follows: TGTGCCATCAGCTGGACAGGGGGCACAGATACGCAGTATTTT. It yields the protein CAISWTGGTDTQYF.